This T cell receptor (beta chain) was sequenced in a study of blood T cell repertoires in COVID-19. Trimming took 4 bases from V and 2 from J, leaving 22 bases between them. Per the germline V gene, CDR1 is WSHSY and CDR2 is SAAADI. The CDR3 has 18 residues. Sequencing used immunoSEQ multiplex PCR; TCRdb keeps in-frame clones, though not all of them. The sample contains 320,000 or so clones, about nine tenths of which appear only once. This sequence joins TRBV10-2 and TRBJ2-3, with D perhaps matching TRBD1 (6 bases). The specimen was PBMCs or T cells enriched from blood (not recorded which). This clonotype originated in a man aged 55 to 70 who had recovered from COVID-19. The CDR3: CASSGIEGERANTDTQYF. The CDR3 nucleotides read TGCGCCAGCAGTGGTATCGAGGGGGAACGGGCTAACACAGATACGCAGTATTTT.